Included here is one TCR beta chain sequence, with context. Measured with immunoSEQ multiplex PCR; TCRdb has only the in-frame clones, and not every one. Of under 120,000 clones detected, more than 60% appear once; the ten largest clones hold 20% to 25%. The CDR3 has 16 residues. Germline V gives CDR1 MNHEY, CDR2 SVGAGI. J was trimmed by 2 bases and V by 0 bases; bases with no gene match: 5. This specimen comes from a study of blood T cell repertoires in COVID-19. The receptor was derived from a man aged 70-80 years with active or convalescent COVID-19. The sample was peripheral blood. The chain has TRBV6-5 and TRBJ2-3; 7 bases fit TRBD2. CDR3 sequence (DNA): TGTGCCAGCAGTTACTCGAGCGGGGCGAACACAGATACGCAGTATTTT. It encodes CASSYSSGANTDTQYF.